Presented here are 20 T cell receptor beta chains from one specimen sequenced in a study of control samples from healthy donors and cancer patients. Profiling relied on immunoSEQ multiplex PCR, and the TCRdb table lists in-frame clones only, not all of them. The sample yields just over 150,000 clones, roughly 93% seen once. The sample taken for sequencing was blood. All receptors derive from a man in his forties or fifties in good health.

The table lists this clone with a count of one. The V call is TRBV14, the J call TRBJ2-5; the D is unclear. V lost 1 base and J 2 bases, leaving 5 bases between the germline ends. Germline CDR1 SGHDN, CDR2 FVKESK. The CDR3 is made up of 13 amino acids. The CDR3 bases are TGTGCCAGCAGCCAAGGGCAGCAAGAGACCCAGTACTTC. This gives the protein CASSQGQQETQYF.

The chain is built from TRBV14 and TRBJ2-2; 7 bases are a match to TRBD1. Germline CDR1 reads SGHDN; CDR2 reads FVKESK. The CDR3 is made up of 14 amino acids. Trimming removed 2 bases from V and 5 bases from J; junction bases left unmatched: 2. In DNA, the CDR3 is TGTGCCAGCAGCCAATGGACAGGTACCGGGGAGCTGTTTTTT. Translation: CASSQWTGTGELFF.

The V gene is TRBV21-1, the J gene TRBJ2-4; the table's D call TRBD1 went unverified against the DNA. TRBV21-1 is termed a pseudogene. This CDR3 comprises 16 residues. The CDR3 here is CASSKEDSLAKNIQYF. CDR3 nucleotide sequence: TGTGCCAGCAGCAAAGAAGACAGCCTAGCCAAAAACATTCAGTACTTC.

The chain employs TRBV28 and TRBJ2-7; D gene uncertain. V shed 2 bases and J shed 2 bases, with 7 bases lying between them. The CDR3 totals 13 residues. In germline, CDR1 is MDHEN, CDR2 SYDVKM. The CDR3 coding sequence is TGTGCCAGCAGTTTAAACGCCCCCTACGAGCAGTACTTC. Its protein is CASSLNAPYEQYF.

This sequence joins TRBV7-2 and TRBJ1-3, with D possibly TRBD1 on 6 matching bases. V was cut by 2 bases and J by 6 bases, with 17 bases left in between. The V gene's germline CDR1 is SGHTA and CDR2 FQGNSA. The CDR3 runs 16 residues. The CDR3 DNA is TGTGCCAGCAGCTTACTAGGGCCGAGGGGGAAAAACACCATATATTTT. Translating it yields CASSLLGPRGKNTIYF.

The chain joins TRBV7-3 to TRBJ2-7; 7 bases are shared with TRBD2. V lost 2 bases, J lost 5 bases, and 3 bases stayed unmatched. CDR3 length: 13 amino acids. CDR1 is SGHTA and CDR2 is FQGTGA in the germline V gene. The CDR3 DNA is TGTGCCAGCAGCTTATCGCGGGGGAACGAGCAGTACTTC. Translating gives CASSLSRGNEQYF.

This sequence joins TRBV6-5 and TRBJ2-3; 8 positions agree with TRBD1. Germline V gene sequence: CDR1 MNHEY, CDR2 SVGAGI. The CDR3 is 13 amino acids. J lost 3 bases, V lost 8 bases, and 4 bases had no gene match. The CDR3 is CASDRGITDTQYF. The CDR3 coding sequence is TGTGCCAGCGACAGGGGTATTACAGATACGCAGTATTTT.

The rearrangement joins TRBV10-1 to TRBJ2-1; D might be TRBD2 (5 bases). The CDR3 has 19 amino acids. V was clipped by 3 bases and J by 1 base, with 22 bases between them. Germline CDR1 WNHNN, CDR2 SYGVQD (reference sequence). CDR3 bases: TGCGCCAGCAGTGAACCCCCGGGGAGTGCGGGTTTTTCCTACAATGAGCAGTTCTTC. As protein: CASSEPPGSAGFSYNEQFF.

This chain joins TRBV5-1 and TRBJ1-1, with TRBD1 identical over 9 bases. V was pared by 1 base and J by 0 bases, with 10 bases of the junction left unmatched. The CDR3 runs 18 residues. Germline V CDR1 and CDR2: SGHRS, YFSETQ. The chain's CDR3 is CASSLRGGTGRLNTEAFF. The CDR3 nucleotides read TGCGCCAGCAGCTTGCGGGGCGGGACAGGGCGTCTGAACACTGAAGCTTTCTTT.

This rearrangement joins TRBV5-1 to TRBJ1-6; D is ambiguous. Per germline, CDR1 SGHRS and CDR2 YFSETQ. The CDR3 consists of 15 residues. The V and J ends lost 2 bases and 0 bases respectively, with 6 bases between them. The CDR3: CASSFKDSYNSPLHF. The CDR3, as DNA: TGCGCCAGCAGCTTTAAGGACTCCTATAATTCACCCCTCCACTTT.

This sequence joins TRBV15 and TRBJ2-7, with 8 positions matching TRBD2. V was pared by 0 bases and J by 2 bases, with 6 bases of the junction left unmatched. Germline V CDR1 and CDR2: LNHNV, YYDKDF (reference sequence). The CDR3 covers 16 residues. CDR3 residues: CATSREASGLAYEQYF. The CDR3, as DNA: TGTGCCACCAGCAGAGAGGCTAGCGGGCTGGCCTACGAGCAGTACTTC.

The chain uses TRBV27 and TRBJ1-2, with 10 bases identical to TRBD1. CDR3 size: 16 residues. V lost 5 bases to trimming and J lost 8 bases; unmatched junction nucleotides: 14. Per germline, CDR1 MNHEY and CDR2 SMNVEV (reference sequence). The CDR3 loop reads CASSPDTGTGVKGYTF. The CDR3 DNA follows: TGTGCCAGCAGTCCAGATACCGGGACAGGGGTGAAAGGCTACACCTTC.

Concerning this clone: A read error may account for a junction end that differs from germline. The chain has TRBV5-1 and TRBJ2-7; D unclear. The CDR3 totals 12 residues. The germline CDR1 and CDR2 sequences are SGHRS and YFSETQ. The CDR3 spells CASSQDSGKVDF. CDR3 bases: TGCGCCAGCAGCCAAGATTCGGGCAAAGTGGACTTC.

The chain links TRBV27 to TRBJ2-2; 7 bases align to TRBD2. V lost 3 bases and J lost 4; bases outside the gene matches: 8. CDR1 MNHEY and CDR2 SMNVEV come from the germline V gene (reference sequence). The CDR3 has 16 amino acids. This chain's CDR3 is CASSFGSSGGTGELFF. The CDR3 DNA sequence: TGTGCCAGCAGTTTTGGCTCTAGCGGAGGCACCGGGGAGCTGTTTTTT.

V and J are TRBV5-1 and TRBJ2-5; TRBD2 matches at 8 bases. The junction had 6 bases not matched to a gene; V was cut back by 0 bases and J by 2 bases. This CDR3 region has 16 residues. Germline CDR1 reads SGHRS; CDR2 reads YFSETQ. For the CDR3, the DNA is TGCGCCAGCAGCTTGGCCGGGACTAGTGGGCAAGAGACCCAGTACTTC. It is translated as CASSLAGTSGQETQYF.

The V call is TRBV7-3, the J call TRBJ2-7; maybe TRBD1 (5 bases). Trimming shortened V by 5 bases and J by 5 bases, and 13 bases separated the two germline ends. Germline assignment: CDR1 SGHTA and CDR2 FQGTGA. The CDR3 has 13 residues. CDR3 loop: CASSRTTRDEQYF. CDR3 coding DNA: TGTGCCAGCAGCAGGACAACCAGGGACGAGCAGTACTTC.

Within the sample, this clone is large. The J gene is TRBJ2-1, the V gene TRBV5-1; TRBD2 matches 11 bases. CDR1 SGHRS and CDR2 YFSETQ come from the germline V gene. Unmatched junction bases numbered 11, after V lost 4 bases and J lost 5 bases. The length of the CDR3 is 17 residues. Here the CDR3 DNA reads TGCGCCAGCAGCCTCTCCCCCCTAGCGGGAGGTCACAATGAGCAGTTCTTC. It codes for CASSLSPLAGGHNEQFF.

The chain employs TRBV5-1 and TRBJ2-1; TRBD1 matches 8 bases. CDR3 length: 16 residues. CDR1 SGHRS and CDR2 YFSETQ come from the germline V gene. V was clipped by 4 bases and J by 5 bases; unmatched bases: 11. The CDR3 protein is CASSLTPGQANNEQFF. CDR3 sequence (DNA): TGCGCCAGCAGCCTTACCCCGGGACAGGCAAACAATGAGCAGTTCTTC.

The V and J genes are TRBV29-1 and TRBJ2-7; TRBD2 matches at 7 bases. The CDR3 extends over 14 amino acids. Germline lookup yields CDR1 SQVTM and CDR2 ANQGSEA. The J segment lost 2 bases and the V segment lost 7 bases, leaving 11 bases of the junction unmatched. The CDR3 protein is CSAMDTSAAYEQYF. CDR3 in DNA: TGCAGCGCAATGGACACTAGCGCAGCCTACGAGCAGTACTTC.

CDR3 DNA sequence: TGTGCCAGCAGCCAAGAGGGACTAGCGAAGAACACCGGGGAGCTGTTTTTT. It translates to CASSQEGLAKNTGELFF. J is TRBJ2-2 and V is TRBV5-4, with TRBD2 identical over 10 bases. This CDR3 contains 17 residues. V dropped 4 bases and J dropped 1; count of bases not matched to a gene: 7. Germline V gives CDR1 SGHNT, CDR2 YYREEE (reference sequence). Together with reference TRBV5-4 and TRBJ2-2, the CDR3 gives the full variable domain: ETGVTQSPTHLIKTRGQQVTLRCSSQSGHNTVSWYQQALGQGPQFIFQYYREEENGRGNFPPRFSGLQFPNYSSELNVNALELDDSALYLCASSQEGLAKNTGELFFGEGSRLTVL.